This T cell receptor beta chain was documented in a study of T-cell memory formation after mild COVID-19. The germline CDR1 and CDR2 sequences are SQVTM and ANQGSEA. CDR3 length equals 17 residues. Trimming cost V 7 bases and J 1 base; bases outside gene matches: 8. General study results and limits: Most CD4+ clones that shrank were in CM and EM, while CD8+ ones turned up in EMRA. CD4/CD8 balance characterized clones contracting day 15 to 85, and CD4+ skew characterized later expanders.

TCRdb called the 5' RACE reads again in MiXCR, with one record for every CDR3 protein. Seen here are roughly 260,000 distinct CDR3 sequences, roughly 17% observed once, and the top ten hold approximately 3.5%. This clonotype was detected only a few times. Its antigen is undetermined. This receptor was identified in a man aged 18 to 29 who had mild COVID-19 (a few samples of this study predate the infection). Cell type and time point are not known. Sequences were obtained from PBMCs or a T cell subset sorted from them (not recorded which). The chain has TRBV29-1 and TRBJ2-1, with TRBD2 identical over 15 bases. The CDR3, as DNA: TGCAGCGGGACGGGACTAGCGGGGGGATCATCCTACAATGAGCAGTTCTTC. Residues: CSGTGLAGGSSYNEQFF.